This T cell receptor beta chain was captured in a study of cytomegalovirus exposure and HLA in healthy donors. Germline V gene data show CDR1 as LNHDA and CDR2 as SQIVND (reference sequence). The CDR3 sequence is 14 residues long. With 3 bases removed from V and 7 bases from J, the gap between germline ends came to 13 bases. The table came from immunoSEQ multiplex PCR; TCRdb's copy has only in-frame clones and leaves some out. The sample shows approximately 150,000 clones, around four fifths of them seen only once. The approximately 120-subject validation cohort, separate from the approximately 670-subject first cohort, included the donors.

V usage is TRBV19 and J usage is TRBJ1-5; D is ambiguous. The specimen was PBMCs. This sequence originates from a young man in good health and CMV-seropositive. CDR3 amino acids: CASSINVPGQPQHF. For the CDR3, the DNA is TGTGCCAGTAGTATTAATGTCCCCGGGCAGCCCCAGCATTTT.